This T cell receptor (beta chain) was documented in a study of CD8 T cells in ankylosing spondylitis. Overall study findings and caveats: Disease-linked clones bore a CD8+ phenotype and were relatively rare in peripheral blood. Characteristic, it appeared, of ankylosing spondylitis blood was a TCR beta motif of seven or eight highly homologous variants. Clones tied to disease were said to be significantly enriched in matched ankylosing spondylitis synovial fluid. Existing reports had already noted some motif variants in reactive arthritis synovial fluid and blood.

Comment on this clonotype: Its antigen remains unidentified.

Quantitative 5'-RACE with molecular barcodes was used to make the TCR beta libraries. In TCRdb, the 5' RACE reads were re-called with MiXCR into one record per CDR3 protein. The table includes hundreds of thousands of distinct CDR3 sequences, roughly 10% detected once. The sequencing sample was made of blood, either unsorted or a sorted T cell fraction (not recorded which). The TCR sequence derives from a male donor with ankylosing spondylitis.

The CDR3 DNA is TGTGCCAGCACCCCGGCTAGCGGGAACCAAGAGACCCAGTACTTC. It specifies CASTPASGNQETQYF. The chain recombines TRBV5-4 with TRBJ2-5; TRBD2 matches 9 bases. The J segment lost 0 bases and the V segment lost 6 bases, leaving 6 bases of the junction unmatched. This CDR3 has 15 amino acids. The germline gives CDR1 SGHNT, CDR2 YYREEE (reference sequence).